This TCR beta chain appears in the sequencing data of a study of blood T cells in healthy people across ages. Next came a second PCR, run for about 6 to 11 cycles, which used a sample-barcoded 5' primer along with a J-beta primer mix. Via MiXCR, TCRdb re-called the 5' RACE reads, giving one row per CDR3 protein. The sample contains about 770,000 distinct CDR3 sequences, under 45% of which appear only once. Germline V CDR1 and CDR2: DFQATT, SNEGSKA (reference sequence). This CDR3 comprises 16 residues. Each sample gave at least 7 million isolated PBMCs. Sequencing was carried out using blood. The origin of this receptor is a man in his 60s in good health. The chain couples TRBV20-1 to TRBJ2-1; 11 nucleotides match TRBD2. The DNA end lines up better with TRBJ2-7; the J call may be wrong. CDR3 sequence reads: CSARRGSGGGYNEQYF. In DNA form, the CDR3 reads TGCAGTGCTAGAAGAGGTAGCGGGGGGGGGTACAATGAGCAGTACTTC.